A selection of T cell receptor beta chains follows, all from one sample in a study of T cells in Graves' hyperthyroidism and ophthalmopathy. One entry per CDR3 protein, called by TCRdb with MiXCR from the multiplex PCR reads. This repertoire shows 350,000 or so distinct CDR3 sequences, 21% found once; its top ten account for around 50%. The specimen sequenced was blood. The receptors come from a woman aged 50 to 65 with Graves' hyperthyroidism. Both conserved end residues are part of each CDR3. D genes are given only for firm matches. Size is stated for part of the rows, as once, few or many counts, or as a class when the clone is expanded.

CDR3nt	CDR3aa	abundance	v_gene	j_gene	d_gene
TGTGCCAGCAGTTTAGTGGACTCCTATAATTCACCCCTCCACTTT	CASSLVDSYNSPLHF	.	TRBV12-3/TRBV12-4	TRBJ1-6	.
TGTGCCAGCAGTGAGCAGCGGGGGCACTACAATGAGCAGTTCTTC	CASSEQRGHYNEQFF	many	TRBV6-1	TRBJ2-1	TRBD2
TGTGCCACCAGCAAAGGACAGCTTGTTGAAGCTTTCTTT	CATSKGQLVEAFF	many	TRBV15	TRBJ1-1	.
TGTGCCAGCAGTCGACAGGTTGACACCGGGGAGCTGTTTTTT	CASSRQVDTGELFF	few	TRBV27	TRBJ2-2	.
TGTGCCAGCAGTTTAAGGCGGGGTGGCACCGGGGAGCTGTTTTTT	CASSLRRGGTGELFF	.	TRBV12-3/TRBV12-4	TRBJ2-2	.
TGTGCCACCAGTGACCCACTAGCGGGGGGGGTATTTCAAGAGACCCAGTACTTC	CATSDPLAGGVFQETQYF	few	TRBV24-1	TRBJ2-5	TRBD2
TGTGCCAGCAGCCTTGACCAGACTAGCACCTACGAGCAGTACTTC	CASSLDQTSTYEQYF	.	TRBV28	TRBJ2-7	TRBD2
TGTGCCAGCAGCCGGGGAATGGGCACAGATACGCAGTATTTT	CASSRGMGTDTQYF	.	TRBV11-2	TRBJ2-3	.
TGTGCCAGCAGCCAAGGGGTGGGATTCTCCTACGAGCAGTACTTC	CASSQGVGFSYEQYF	many	TRBV3-1	TRBJ2-7	.
TGTGCCAGCGGGGGACAGGGGGCGTTTTATGGCTACACCTTC	CASGGQGAFYGYTF	.	TRBV6-1	TRBJ1-2	TRBD1
TGTGCCAGCAGTATCACCGGGACTTACAATGAGCAGTTCTTC	CASSITGTYNEQFF	.	TRBV12-3/TRBV12-4	TRBJ2-1	.
TGTGCCAGCAGCTGGCGAATTAGGGAGACCCAGTACTTC	CASSWRIRETQYF	once	TRBV11-2	TRBJ2-5	.
TGCAGTGCTAGAGATAGCTTGGGTGGCTACACCTTC	CSARDSLGGYTF	many	TRBV20-1	TRBJ1-2	.
TGTGCCATTCGGACTAGCGGGATAGATACGCAGTATTTT	CAIRTSGIDTQYF	few	TRBV10-3	TRBJ2-3	TRBD2
TGTGCCAGCAGTGAAGCGATCCGGGGACGGGGATCACCCCTCCACTTT	CASSEAIRGRGSPLHF	few	TRBV6-1	TRBJ1-6	.
TGTGCCAGCTCACCACCAAAGGCGGGAGACCGGCTCTCCTACAATGAGCAGTTCTTC	CASSPPKAGDRLSYNEQFF	many	TRBV18	TRBJ2-1	TRBD2